The next 7 T cell receptor beta chains were all read from a single sample in a study of blood T cell repertoires in COVID-19. Some clones are missing from TCRdb's copy, which holds only in-frame ones; the method was immunoSEQ multiplex PCR. Among around 72,000 clones listed, about 87% were seen once. The sequenced sample was peripheral blood. Receptors originate from a woman aged 45-65 years with acute or convalescent COVID-19.

The V and J genes are TRBV3-1 (or the pseudogene TRBV3-2) and TRBJ2-2, with 9 bases identical to TRBD1. The CDR3 runs to 16 residues. The J segment lost 2 bases and the V segment lost 5 bases, leaving 6 bases of the junction unmatched. Germline CDR1 reads LGHDT; CDR2 reads YNNKEL (reference sequence). CDR3 protein: CASSKGQGINTGELFF. For the CDR3, the DNA is TGTGCCAGCAGCAAAGGACAGGGGATAAACACCGGGGAGCTGTTTTTT.

This sequence joins TRBV7-9 and TRBJ2-3, with 8 bases identical to TRBD1. The ends lost 6 bases at V and 3 bases at J; junction bases unmatched: 5. Germline assignment: CDR1 SEHNR and CDR2 FQNEAQ (reference sequence). The CDR3 is 14 residues long. The CDR3 DNA reads as TGTGCCAGCAGGGACAGGGCCCTTACAGATACGCAGTATTTT. The encoded protein is CASRDRALTDTQYF.

The J gene is TRBJ2-2, the V gene TRBV10-3; 10 positions match TRBD2. The length of the CDR3 is 14 residues. Trimming took 11 bases from V and 3 from J; bases not matched to a gene: 6. Per germline, CDR1 ENHRY and CDR2 SYGVKD. In nucleotides, the CDR3 is TGTGCCGTTAGCGGGGGGCCAGACACCGGGGAGCTGTTTTTT. Translation gives CAVSGGPDTGELFF.

This chain links TRBV5-1 with TRBJ1-1, with D hard to call. Germline CDR1 reads SGHRS; CDR2 reads YFSETQ. V was pared by 0 bases and J by 2 bases, with 5 bases between. CDR3 length: 13 residues. The CDR3 is CASSLGANTEAFF. The CDR3 DNA is TGCGCCAGCAGCTTGGGGGCAAACACTGAAGCTTTCTTT.

The chain has TRBV7-6 and TRBJ2-3, with TRBD2 identical over 9 bases. The V gene end was trimmed by 5 bases and the J gene end by 0 bases; junction bases not matched to a gene: 3. This CDR3 has 15 amino acids. The germline gives CDR1 SGHVS, CDR2 FNYEAQ. CDR3 amino acids: CASSESGGSTDTQYF. The CDR3 nucleotides read TGTGCCAGCAGCGAAAGCGGGGGGAGCACAGATACGCAGTATTTT.

The V and J genes are TRBV28 and TRBJ1-5; 8 nucleotides align to TRBD1. The CDR3 has 17 amino acids. V lost 1 base and J lost 4; bases outside the gene matches: 9. Per the germline V gene, CDR1 is MDHEN and CDR2 is SYDVKM. In DNA, the CDR3 is TGTGCCAGCAGTTTATTCGTCTTAAGGACAGGGAATCAGCCCCAGCATTTT. As protein: CASSLFVLRTGNQPQHF.

The V call is TRBV19, the J call TRBJ1-1; 7 bases align to TRBD1. The germline CDR1 and CDR2 sequences are LNHDA and SQIVND (reference sequence). Losses at the gene ends were 4 bases for V and 0 bases for J; bases not matched to a gene: 5. The CDR3 contains 15 residues. CDR3 region: CASSTYDRVNTEAFF. The CDR3, as DNA: TGTGCCAGTAGTACCTACGACAGGGTGAACACTGAAGCTTTCTTT.